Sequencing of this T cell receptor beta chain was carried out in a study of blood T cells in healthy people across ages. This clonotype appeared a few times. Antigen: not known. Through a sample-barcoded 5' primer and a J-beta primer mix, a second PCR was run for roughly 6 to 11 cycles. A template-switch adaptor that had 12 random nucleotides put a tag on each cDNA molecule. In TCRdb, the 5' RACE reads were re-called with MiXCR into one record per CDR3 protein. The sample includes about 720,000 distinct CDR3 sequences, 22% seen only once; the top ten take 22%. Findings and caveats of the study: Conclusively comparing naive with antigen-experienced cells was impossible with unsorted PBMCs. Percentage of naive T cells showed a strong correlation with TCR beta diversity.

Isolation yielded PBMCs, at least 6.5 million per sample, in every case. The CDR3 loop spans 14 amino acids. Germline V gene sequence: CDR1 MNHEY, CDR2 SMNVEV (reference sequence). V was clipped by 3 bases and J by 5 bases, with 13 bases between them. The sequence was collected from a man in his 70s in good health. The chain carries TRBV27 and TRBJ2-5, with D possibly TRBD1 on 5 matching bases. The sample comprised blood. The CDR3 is CASSLQGLEETQYF. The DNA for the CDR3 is TGTGCCAGCAGTTTGCAGGGCTTGGAGGAGACCCAGTACTTC.